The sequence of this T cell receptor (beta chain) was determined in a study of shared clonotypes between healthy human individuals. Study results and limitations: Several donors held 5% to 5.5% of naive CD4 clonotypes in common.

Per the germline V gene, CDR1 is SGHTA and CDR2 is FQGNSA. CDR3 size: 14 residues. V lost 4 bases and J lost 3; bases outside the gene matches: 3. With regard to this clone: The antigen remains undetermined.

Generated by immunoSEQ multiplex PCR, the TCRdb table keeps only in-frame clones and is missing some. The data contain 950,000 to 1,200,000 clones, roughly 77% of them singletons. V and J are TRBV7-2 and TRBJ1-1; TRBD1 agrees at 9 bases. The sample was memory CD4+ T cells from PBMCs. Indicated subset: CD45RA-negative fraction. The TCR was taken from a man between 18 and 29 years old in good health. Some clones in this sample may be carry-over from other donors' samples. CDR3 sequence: CASSWGQGYTEAFF. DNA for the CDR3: TGTGCCAGCAGCTGGGGACAGGGCTACACTGAAGCTTTCTTT.